Below are 24 T cell receptor beta chains sequenced from a single sample in a study of blood T cell repertoires in COVID-19 (dated by TCRdb to about 2020). Library preparation used the immunoSEQ multiplex PCR assay. What TCRdb holds here is the immuneACCESS table cut down to in-frame rearrangements. Part of the clones is not present; checked against another copy, under half of the missing clones reflect an unresolved V gene, and the others are unexplained. Across this sample there are tens of thousands of clones, with approximately 84% seen only once. The top ten clonotypes cover about 2.5% of the sample. Sequencing input: peripheral blood. The source of these receptors is a man between 50 and 59 years old with acute or convalescent COVID-19.

There are a few counts of this clone. The chain couples TRBV5-1 to TRBJ1-1; 8 nucleotides match TRBD1. The CDR3 is 14 residues long. Germline CDR1 is SGHRS and CDR2 is YFSETQ. Trimming removed 5 bases from V and 7 bases from J; junction bases left unmatched: 10. CDR3 loop: CASRLQGGTGEAFF. The CDR3 DNA reads TGCGCCAGCAGGTTACAGGGGGGAACGGGTGAAGCTTTCTTT.

The chain links TRBV2 to TRBJ2-3, with 10 bases aligning to TRBD2. Germline V CDR1 and CDR2: SNHLY, FYNNEI. J was trimmed by 4 bases and V by 5 bases; bases with no gene match: 6. This CDR3 region has 15 residues. The CDR3 coding sequence is TGTGCCAGCAGTTCTTCTAGCGGGAGTTCAGATACGCAGTATTTT. Translating gives CASSSSSGSSDTQYF.

This clone is a singleton in its sample. The chain is built from TRBV11-3 and TRBJ2-2; D unclear. Looked up from germline, CDR1 is SGHNT and CDR2 is YENEEA. The V and J ends lost 5 bases and 8 bases respectively, with 9 bases between them. CDR3 size: 12 residues. CDR3 in amino acids: CASSPGSGELFF. The CDR3 nucleotides are TGTGCCAGCAGCCCGGGTTCGGGGGAGCTGTTTTTT.

The V call is TRBV6-5, the J call TRBJ1-5; D not resolved. V dropped 6 bases and J dropped 0 bases, with 12 bases sitting between them. Germline values: CDR1 MNHEY, CDR2 SVGAGI. The CDR3 contains 15 residues. The CDR3 loop is CASRAPTGSNQPQHF. The DNA of the CDR3 is TGTGCCAGCAGGGCCCCAACGGGTAGCAATCAGCCCCAGCATTTT.

V and J are TRBV9 and TRBJ2-5; TRBD2 matches 8 bases. The CDR3 totals 16 residues. The trim removed 1 base at V and 4 bases at J, leaving 9 bases unmatched. Germline CDR1 SGDLS, CDR2 YYNGEE. This CDR3 reads CASSVTSGPFRETQYF. CDR3 coding DNA: TGTGCCAGCAGCGTAACTAGCGGCCCCTTCAGAGAGACCCAGTACTTC.

The chain uses TRBV7-9 and TRBJ2-1, with 7 bases aligning to TRBD2. Germline values: CDR1 SEHNR, CDR2 FQNEAQ (reference sequence). The CDR3 covers 13 residues. J gave up 14 bases and V 5 bases, and 12 bases lay outside the gene matches. The DNA for the CDR3 is TGTGCCAGCAGCCCCGGGGCAGCGGGAAAGAAGTTCTTC. It codes for CASSPGAAGKKFF.

DNA for the CDR3: TGTGCCAGCAGCTTAACCGGACAGGGCGATGAGACCCAGTACTTC. Its protein product is CASSLTGQGDETQYF. The gene calls are TRBV11-1 and TRBJ2-5; 8 bases align to TRBD1. Per germline, CDR1 SGHAT and CDR2 FQDESV (reference sequence). J lost 5 bases, V lost 2 bases, and 7 bases had no gene match. The length of the CDR3 is 15 residues.

This sequence joins TRBV24-1 and TRBJ2-3; the match to TRBD2 covers 12 bases. The CDR3 spans 17 residues. Germline CDR1 and CDR2: KGHDR and SFDVKD. Trimming took 1 base from V and 1 from J; bases not matched to a gene: 2. DNA of the CDR3: TGTGCCACCAGTGATTTAGGACTAGCGGGGCGCACAGATACGCAGTATTTT. Translating gives CATSDLGLAGRTDTQYF.

The chain is built from TRBV29-1 and TRBJ2-7; TRBD1 matches at 9 bases. CDR3 size: 12 residues. Per germline, CDR1 SQVTM and CDR2 ANQGSEA. V was clipped by 7 bases and J by 3 bases; unmatched bases: 4. The CDR3 here is CSAKTGGYEQYF. CDR3 DNA: TGCAGCGCTAAGACAGGGGGCTACGAGCAGTACTTC.

CDR3 nucleotides: TGCGCCAGCAGCTTGGAAGGGACAGGGTCCGGGGAGCTGTTTTTT. It specifies CASSLEGTGSGELFF. This chain connects TRBV5-1 to TRBJ2-2, with 9 positions matching TRBD1. Trimming removed 0 bases from V and 6 bases from J; junction bases left unmatched: 3. This CDR3 is 15 amino acids long. Germline V gives CDR1 SGHRS, CDR2 YFSETQ.

This chain joins TRBV5-5 and TRBJ1-5, with 7 positions matching TRBD1. CDR3 size: 15 residues. In germline, CDR1 is SGHKS, CDR2 YYEKEE (reference sequence). Unmatched junction bases numbered 11, after V lost 0 bases and J lost 11 bases. The CDR3 sequence is CASSLEGAGGFAQHF. CDR3 nucleotide sequence: TGTGCCAGCAGCTTGGAGGGGGCAGGGGGTTTTGCCCAGCATTTT.

On this clone itself: The sample has other DNA sequences that encode this CDR3 too. The rearrangement links TRBV9 to TRBJ2-7, with a tentative D call TRBD1 (6 bases). The V gene lost 2 bases and the J gene lost 3 bases, with 12 bases spanning the gap. The CDR3 extends over 14 amino acids. Looked up from germline, CDR1 is SGDLS and CDR2 is YYNGEE. CDR3 residues: CASSVAGQNYEQYF. CDR3 DNA sequence: TGTGCCAGCAGCGTCGCAGGACAGAACTACGAGCAGTACTTC. Looking up the rest from reference TRBV9 and TRBJ2-7 gives the full variable domain: DSGVTQTPKHLITATGQRVTLRCSPRSGDLSVYWYQQSLDQGLQFLIQYYNGEERAKGNILERFSAQQFPDLHSELNLSSLELGDSALYFCASSVAGQNYEQYFGPGTRLTVT.

The gene calls are TRBV9 and TRBJ1-4; perhaps TRBD1 as D (5 bases). CDR1 and CDR2 from the germline V gene are SGDLS and YYNGEE. V lost 4 bases and J 0 bases, leaving 10 bases between the germline ends. There are 15 residues in the CDR3. The chain's CDR3 is CASSPDSATNEKLFF. CDR3 DNA sequence: TGTGCCAGCAGCCCCGACAGTGCAACTAATGAAAAACTGTTTTTT.

This rearrangement joins TRBV18 to TRBJ1-1; D may be TRBD1 (5 bases). V lost 3 bases and J lost 1, with 9 bases in between. This CDR3 region has 14 residues. Germline V lookup: CDR1 KGHSH, CDR2 LQKENI. The CDR3 DNA is TGTGCCAGCTCACCGGGGGGAGGGAACACTGAAGCTTTCTTT. It yields the protein CASSPGGGNTEAFF.

The chain recombines TRBV28 with TRBJ2-1, with 8 bases that match TRBD2. Unmatched junction bases numbered 6, after V lost 3 bases and J lost 5 bases. The V gene's germline CDR1 is MDHEN and CDR2 SYDVKM. The CDR3 covers 15 residues. The CDR3 sequence is CASSFPGGPNNEQFF. CDR3 bases: TGTGCCAGCAGTTTTCCGGGAGGGCCTAACAATGAGCAGTTCTTC.

This clone was detected a few times. J is TRBJ2-2 and V is TRBV6-6, with 7 bases identical to TRBD2. The V and J ends lost 5 bases and 5 bases, in that order; junction bases with no gene match: 5. The CDR3 contains 14 residues. The germline CDR1 and CDR2 sequences are MNHNY and SVGAGI (reference sequence). This chain's CDR3 is CASSLSGETGELFF. The CDR3 DNA sequence: TGTGCCAGCAGTCTCAGCGGGGAAACCGGGGAGCTGTTTTTT.

The chain has TRBV28 and TRBJ2-7; 7 bases agree with TRBD2. Trimming at V came to 5 bases and at J to 0 bases, leaving 19 bases not matched to a gene. Germline lookup yields CDR1 MDHEN and CDR2 SYDVKM. The CDR3 sequence is 19 residues long. The CDR3 DNA sequence: TGTGCCAGCAGTGCGCCATCTAGCGGACGTGAACTCAGCTCCTACGAGCAGTACTTC. Its protein is CASSAPSSGRELSSYEQYF.

The chain joins TRBV11-2 to TRBJ2-3, with D perhaps TRBD1 (6 bases). The V gene's germline CDR1 is SGHAT and CDR2 FQNNGV. V lost 0 bases to trimming and J lost 4 bases, with 11 bases between them. The CDR3 sequence is 15 residues long. The CDR3 is CASSLEGGGADTQYF. DNA for the CDR3: TGTGCCAGCAGCTTAGAAGGGGGTGGTGCAGATACGCAGTATTTT. The whole variable domain, remainder taken from reference TRBV11-2 and TRBJ2-3, is EAGVAQSPRYKIIEKRQSVAFWCNPISGHATLYWYQQILGQGPKLLIQFQNNGVVDDSQLPKDRFSAERLKGVDSTLKIQPAKLEDSAVYLCASSLEGGGADTQYFGPGTRLTVL.

V gene TRBV21-1 combines with J gene TRBJ2-3; the table's D gene call, TRBD2, was not cross checked with the DNA. TRBV21-1 is described as a pseudogene. The CDR3 sequence is 16 residues long. CDR3 amino acids: CASSLRLAGGLDTQYF. CDR3 nucleotides: TGTGCCAGCAGCCTACGACTAGCGGGCGGCCTAGATACGCAGTATTTT.

This clone was found a few times. J is TRBJ1-1 and V is TRBV27; D is unclear. CDR3 length: 13 residues. The V end was cut by 8 bases, the J end by 1 base, with 11 bases between. Looked up from germline, CDR1 is MNHEY and CDR2 is SMNVEV (reference sequence). CDR3: CASFAGENTEAFF. CDR3 DNA sequence: TGTGCCAGCTTTGCCGGGGAGAACACTGAAGCTTTCTTT.

The chain couples TRBV6-5 to TRBJ1-1, with D unclear. The CDR3 covers 14 residues. Trimming left V 8 bases short and J 2 bases short, with 15 bases between. Germline V gene data show CDR1 as MNHEY and CDR2 as SVGAGI. Here the CDR3 DNA reads TGTGCCAGCGGTCCCTCAGGTTTTAACACTGAAGCTTTCTTT. Protein: CASGPSGFNTEAFF.

The chain joins TRBV28 to TRBJ2-1, with 12 bases lining up with TRBD2. Unmatched junction bases numbered 3, after V lost 4 bases and J lost 2 bases. Looked up from germline, CDR1 is MDHEN and CDR2 is SYDVKM. CDR3 length: 16 amino acids. The chain's CDR3 is CASSSRLAGAYNEQFF. For the CDR3, the DNA is TGTGCCAGCAGTTCACGACTAGCGGGAGCCTACAATGAGCAGTTCTTC.

J is TRBJ2-1 and V is TRBV21-1; the table's D gene call, TRBD2, was not cross checked with the DNA. TRBV21-1 is tagged as a pseudogene. The CDR3 sequence is 12 residues long. CDR3 in DNA: TGTGCCAGCAGCGGACTAGCGGGCGAGCAGTTCTTC. Translation: CASSGLAGEQFF.

The chain links TRBV7-3 to TRBJ2-5; TRBD2 agrees at 8 bases. CDR1 is SGHTA and CDR2 is FQGTGA in the germline V gene. Trimming took 6 bases from V and 5 from J; bases not matched to a gene: 8. The CDR3 spans 14 residues. CDR3 protein: CASRPSGQWETQYF. The CDR3 DNA reads TGTGCCAGCAGACCTAGCGGGCAATGGGAGACCCAGTACTTC.